This TCR beta chain was captured in a study of blood T cell repertoires in COVID-19. Study in general: Samples representing acute and convalescent COVID-19 were sourced from the United States, Italy and Spain.

CDR1 and CDR2 from the germline V gene are MNHEY and SVGAGI. This CDR3 spans 16 amino acids. The V gene end was trimmed by 2 bases and the J gene end by 8 bases; junction bases not matched to a gene: 10. Assay used: immunoSEQ multiplex PCR; TCRdb lists only in-frame clones, some missing. The data contain 200,000 to 250,000 clones, around 87% of them seen just once; the ten biggest clones take up approximately 1.5%. Recruits, aged about 18 to 100 years, lived in about two dozen US areas. Either two negative PCRs, clearance, or symptom resolution qualified Cohort 3 donors as recovered. The receptor was isolated from a woman between 45 and 60 years old who had recovered from COVID-19. Sequencing was done on a sample of PBMCs or T cells enriched from blood (not recorded which). The chain links TRBV6-5 to TRBJ1-4; 8 nucleotides line up with TRBD1. CDR3 sequence: CASSYQHDRGREKLFF. CDR3 in DNA: TGTGCCAGCAGTTACCAACATGACAGGGGACGAGAAAAACTGTTTTTT.